The present T cell receptor (beta chain) was sequenced within a study of tumor and adjacent non-tumor tissue in lung cancer. Overall study: The cohort had around twelve adenocarcinoma, 2 squamous cell and 1 small cell patients. Regarding the study as a whole: In normal lung, the top 100 clones were significantly more dominant than in tumor. Significantly higher TCR diversity was found in tumor than normal lung.

Comment on this clonotype: What it binds is not known.

RNA was extracted from bulk tissue without any cell sorting. Between August and November 2014, newly diagnosed, chemotherapy-naive lung cancer patients underwent thoracic surgery in China. The library came from three nested PCR rounds adapted from ARM-PCR protocols. MiXCR, applied by TCRdb to the multiplex PCR reads, yields one record per CDR3 protein. The repertoire includes about 200,000 distinct CDR3 sequences, 71% of them detected once, and 20% to 25% sits in the top ten. V was shortened by 8 bases and J by 8 bases, with 18 bases between the two germline ends. The V gene's germline CDR1 is LGHNA and CDR2 YNFKEQ. There are 14 residues in the CDR3.

The source material was lung tumor tissue. The clonotype was recovered from a man aged 55-75 years with non-small cell lung cancer. The chain uses TRBV4-2 and TRBJ1-4; D possibly corresponds to TRBD1 (6 bases). The CDR3 protein is CASRKEQGEEKLFF. Written as DNA, the CDR3 is TGTGCCAGCCGCAAGGAACAGGGAGAGGAAAAACTGTTTTTT.